This T cell receptor (beta chain) is drawn from a study of T cell responses to AZD1222 COVID-19 vaccine. Overall study findings and caveats: The span of vaccine-associated CD4 TCRs extended across spike, with dominance at 160-218 and 743-854. The peak T cell response came first, and repertoires were sampled only after it. As reported, nearly half of all spike-specific TCRs target variant regions that are unmutated. In a largely white British group with more females than males, clonal diversity was possibly underestimated.

Notes on this clone: Its antigen is not known.

Some clones are missing from TCRdb's copy, which holds only in-frame ones; the method was immunoSEQ multiplex PCR. The sample consists of roughly 99,000 clones, nearly 90% of them appearing once. The V end was cut by 3 bases, the J end by 6 bases, with 16 bases between. The CDR3 is 15 residues long. The germline CDR1 and CDR2 sequences are LNHDA and SQIVND (reference sequence). J is TRBJ2-3 and V is TRBV19; the D gene is possibly TRBD2 (5 bases). This specimen consisted of peripheral blood, obtained 28 days after the second AZD1222 dose. The sequence was obtained from an adult who received the AZD1222 COVID-19 vaccine. The CDR3 DNA reads as TGTGCCAGTAGTATTGAGGGCCCCCGGGGTGATACGCAGTATTTT. The encoded protein is CASSIEGPRGDTQYF. Looking up the rest from reference TRBV19 and TRBJ2-3 gives the full variable domain: DGGITQSPKYLFRKEGQNVTLSCEQNLNHDAMYWYRQDPGQGLRLIYYSQIVNDFQKGDIAEGYSVSREKKESFPLTVTSAQKNPTAFYLCASSIEGPRGDTQYFGPGTRLTVL.